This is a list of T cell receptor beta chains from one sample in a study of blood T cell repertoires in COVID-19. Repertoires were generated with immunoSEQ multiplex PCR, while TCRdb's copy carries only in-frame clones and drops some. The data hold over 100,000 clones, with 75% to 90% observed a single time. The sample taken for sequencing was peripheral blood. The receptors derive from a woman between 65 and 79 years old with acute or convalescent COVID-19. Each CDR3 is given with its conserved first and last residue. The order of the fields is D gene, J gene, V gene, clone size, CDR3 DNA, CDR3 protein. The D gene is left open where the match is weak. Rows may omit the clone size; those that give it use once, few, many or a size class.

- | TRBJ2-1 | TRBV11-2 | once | TGTGCCAGCACCACTAGTCTTTCCAATGAGCAGTTCTTC | CASTTSLSNEQFF
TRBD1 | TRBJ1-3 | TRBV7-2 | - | TGTGCCAGCAGCCTACAAGGGGCAGGGGGCTATGGAAACACCATATATTTT | CASSLQGAGGYGNTIYF
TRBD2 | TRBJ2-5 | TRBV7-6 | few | TGTGCCAGCAGCTCCGGACTAGCGGATTTCCAAGAGACCCAGTACTTC | CASSSGLADFQETQYF
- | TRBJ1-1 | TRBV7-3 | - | TGTGCCAGCAGCTTAATGGGGGGCACTGAAGCTTTCTTT | CASSLMGGTEAFF
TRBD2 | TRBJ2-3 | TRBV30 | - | TGTGCCTGGGGGGGACTAGCATCAGATACGCAGTATTTT | CAWGGLASDTQYF
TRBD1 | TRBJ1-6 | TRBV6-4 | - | TGTGCCAGCAGTCATAATACCCGACAGGGGAAGAATTCACCCCTCCACTTT | CASSHNTRQGKNSPLHF
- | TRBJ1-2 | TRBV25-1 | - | TGTGCCAGCAGTGAACGGGGAGTGGGCTATGGCTACACCTTC | CASSERGVGYGYTF
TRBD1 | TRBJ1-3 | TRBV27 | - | TGTGCCAGCAGGGGACAGGGGACCGTAACCATATATTTT | CASRGQGTVTIYF
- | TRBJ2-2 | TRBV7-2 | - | TGTGCCAGCAGCTTAGCGAAGGCGGGGACGGGGGAGCTGTTTTTT | CASSLAKAGTGELFF
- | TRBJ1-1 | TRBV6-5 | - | TGTGCCAGCAGCATCAGGGGCAACACTGAAGCTTTCTTT | CASSIRGNTEAFF
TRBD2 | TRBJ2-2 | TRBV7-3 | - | TGTGCCAGCAGCGTACTAGCGGGAGGGACCTCCGGGGAGCTGTTTTTT | CASSVLAGGTSGELFF